These T cell receptor beta chains were read from a single sample in a study of brain T cells in children with intractable seizures. The assay was immunoSEQ multiplex PCR, and TCRdb's table has in-frame clones only and misses some. Among some 80,000 clones listed, around 91% were seen once. The sequenced sample was peripheral blood, obtained at surgery. These receptors were obtained from a girl aged 2 to 9 with Rasmussen encephalitis and intractable seizures. Both conserved end residues are part of each CDR3. Each record gives: J gene, clone size, V gene, D gene, CDR3 protein, CDR3 DNA. A D gene is named only where the DNA matches it firmly. For some rows the clone size is stated as once, few or many, or as a class when expanded; others skip it.

TRBJ1-6 NA TRBV9 NA CASSVGVPGSPLHF TGTGCCAGCAGCGTGGGGGTTCCGGGTTCACCCCTCCACTTT
TRBJ1-5 NA TRBV28 NA CASSGSVYSNQPQHF TGTGCCAGCAGTGGTTCAGTGTATAGCAATCAGCCCCAGCATTTT
TRBJ1-3 NA TRBV5-1 TRBD1 CASSLGTGEFSGNTIYF TGCGCCAGCAGCTTGGGGACAGGGGAATTTTCTGGAAACACCATATATTTT
TRBJ2-1 NA TRBV7-3 TRBD2 CASTPSGLAGDEQFF TGTGCCAGCACCCCCAGCGGACTAGCAGGCGATGAGCAGTTCTTC
TRBJ1-2 NA TRBV14 NA CASSQGGRINYGYTF TGTGCCAGCAGCCAAGGGGGTCGCATCAACTATGGCTACACCTTC
TRBJ1-6 NA TRBV7-3 NA CASSPEIGSPLHF TGTGCCAGCAGCCCCGAGATTGGTTCACCCCTCCACTTT
TRBJ1-2 few TRBV28 NA CASSKSYGYTF TGTGCCAGCAGTAAGTCCTATGGCTACACCTTC
TRBJ1-2 NA TRBV10-3 NA CAISGSANYGYTF TGTGCCATCAGTGGTTCCGCGAACTATGGCTACACCTTC
TRBJ2-1 NA TRBV11-3 NA CASTLAGNEQFF TGTGCCAGCACCCTAGCCGGCAATGAGCAGTTCTTC
TRBJ2-2 NA TRBV30 NA CAWSVSARGGELFF TGTGCCTGGAGTGTGAGCGCTAGAGGGGGGGAGCTGTTTTTT
TRBJ2-3 NA TRBV5-6 TRBD1 CASSGGQDSLGADTQYF TGTGCCAGCAGCGGTGGACAGGACTCCTTGGGGGCAGATACGCAGTATTTT
TRBJ1-4 NA TRBV2 NA CASSTIKSGVAAGVEKLFF TGTGCCAGCAGTACAATTAAGTCAGGGGTGGCCGCGGGCGTCGAAAAACTGTTTTTT
TRBJ2-1 once TRBV7-3 TRBD2 CASSLRGSEAGGTNNEQFF TGTGCCAGCAGCTTAAGAGGCTCAGAAGCGGGAGGGACAAACAATGAGCAGTTCTTC
TRBJ1-1 NA TRBV2 NA CASGAWDAGDTEAFF TGTGCCAGCGGTGCGTGGGACGCGGGAGACACTGAAGCTTTCTTT
TRBJ2-3 NA TRBV27 TRBD2 CASSSTWTSGTDTQYF TGTGCCAGCAGTTCGACCTGGACTAGCGGGACAGATACGCAGTATTTT
TRBJ2-1 NA TRBV9 NA CASSVDGWFNNEQFF TGTGCCAGCAGCGTAGACGGGTGGTTCAACAATGAGCAGTTCTTC
TRBJ2-7 NA TRBV6-5 NA CASKGGQSSYEQYF TGTGCCAGCAAGGGGGGACAATCCTCCTACGAGCAGTACTTC
TRBJ2-5 medium-sized TRBV16 TRBD1 CASSQDPTGETQYF TGTGCCAGCAGCCAAGACCCGACAGGGGAGACCCAGTACTTC
TRBJ1-5 NA TRBV18 NA CASSPDGGLNQPQHF TGTGCCAGCTCACCGGACGGTGGGCTCAATCAGCCCCAGCATTTT